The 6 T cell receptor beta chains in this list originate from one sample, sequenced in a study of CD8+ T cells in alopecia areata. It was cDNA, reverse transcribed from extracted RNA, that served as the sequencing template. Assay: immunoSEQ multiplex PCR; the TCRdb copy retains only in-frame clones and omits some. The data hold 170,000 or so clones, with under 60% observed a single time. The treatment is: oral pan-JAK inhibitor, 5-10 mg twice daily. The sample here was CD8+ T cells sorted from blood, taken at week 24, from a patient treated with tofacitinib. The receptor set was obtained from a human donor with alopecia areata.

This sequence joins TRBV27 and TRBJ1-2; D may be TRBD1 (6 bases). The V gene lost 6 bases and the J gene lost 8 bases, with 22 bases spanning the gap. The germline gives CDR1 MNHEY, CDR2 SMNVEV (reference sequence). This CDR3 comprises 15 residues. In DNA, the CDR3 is TGTGCCAGCAGGGGGAGGGGGTCGGTTTTGGAGGGCTACACCTTC. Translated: CASRGRGSVLEGYTF.

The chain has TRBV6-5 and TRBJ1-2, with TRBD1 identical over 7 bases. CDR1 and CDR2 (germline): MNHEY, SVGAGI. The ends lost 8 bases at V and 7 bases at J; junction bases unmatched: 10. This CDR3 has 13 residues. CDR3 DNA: TGTGCCAGCGAAACAGGGGTCCGTGGTGGCTACACCTTC. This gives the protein CASETGVRGGYTF.

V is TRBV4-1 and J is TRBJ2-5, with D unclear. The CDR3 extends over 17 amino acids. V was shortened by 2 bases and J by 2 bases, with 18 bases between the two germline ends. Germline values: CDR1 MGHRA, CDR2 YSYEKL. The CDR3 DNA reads TGCGCCAGCAGCCAAAGGTTTTTGGCGAACGTTCAAGAGACCCAGTACTTC. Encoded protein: CASSQRFLANVQETQYF.

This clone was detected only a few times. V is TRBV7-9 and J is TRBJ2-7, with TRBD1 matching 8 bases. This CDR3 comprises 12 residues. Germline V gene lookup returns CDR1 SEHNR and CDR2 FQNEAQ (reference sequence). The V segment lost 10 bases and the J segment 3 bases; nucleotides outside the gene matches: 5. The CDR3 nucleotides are TGTGCCACCCAGGGGGCCGGCTACGAGCAGTACTTC. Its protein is CATQGAGYEQYF.

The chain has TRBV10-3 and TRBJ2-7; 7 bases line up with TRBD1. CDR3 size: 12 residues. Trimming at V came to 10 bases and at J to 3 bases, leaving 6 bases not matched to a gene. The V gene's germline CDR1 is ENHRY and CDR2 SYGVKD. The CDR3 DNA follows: TGTGCCAGCGCGGACAGGATCTACGAGCAGTACTTC. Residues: CASADRIYEQYF.

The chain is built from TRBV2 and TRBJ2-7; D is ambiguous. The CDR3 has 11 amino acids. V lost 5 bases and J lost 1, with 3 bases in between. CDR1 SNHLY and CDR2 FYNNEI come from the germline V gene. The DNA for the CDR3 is TGTGCCAGCAGTCCTTCCTACGAGCAGTACTTC. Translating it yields CASSPSYEQYF. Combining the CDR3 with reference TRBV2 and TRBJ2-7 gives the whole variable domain EPEVTQTPSHQVTQMGQEVILRCVPISNHLYFYWYRQILGQKVEFLVSFYNNEISEKSEIFDDQFSVERPDGSNFTLKIRSTKLEDSAMYFCASSPSYEQYFGPGTRLTVT.